These T cell receptor beta chains were read from a single sample in a study of T cells in Graves' hyperthyroidism and ophthalmopathy. Via MiXCR, TCRdb re-called the multiplex PCR reads, giving one row per CDR3 protein. Here the sample spans 700,000 or so distinct CDR3 sequences, roughly 15% being singletons. The sequenced material came from blood. The origin of the receptors is a man between 18 and 29 years old with Graves' hyperthyroidism. The CDR3 runs from the conserved cysteine through the conserved F or W. The D gene is left open where the match is weak. Expanded clones get a size class; other rows say once, few or many, or leave the size out.

NA,NA,TRBV20-1,TRBJ1-2,TGCAGTGCTAGACCGGGAGGTTTAGCAGCCAACTATGGCTACACCTTC,CSARPGGLAANYGYTF
few,NA,TRBV28,TRBJ1-2,TGTGCCAGCAGTTTAGCAGGGTCGACCTATGGCTACACCTTC,CASSLAGSTYGYTF
many,NA,TRBV2,TRBJ1-1,TGTGCCAGCAGTGTTTGGGCCAACACTGAAGCTTTCTTT,CASSVWANTEAFF
NA,NA,TRBV18,TRBJ2-7,TGTGCCAGCTCACCAGTGGGCCAACGGGGCGAGCAGTACTTC,CASSPVGQRGEQYF
NA,NA,TRBV28,TRBJ1-5,TGTGCCAGCAGTTTAGAGCTTTCCTCCCTGCGAGCCCTGGGTCAGCCCCAGCATTTT,CASSLELSSLRALGQPQHF
many,NA,TRBV28,TRBJ2-7,TGTGCCAGCAGTACTTGGGGCAGGGGACACGAGCAGTACTTC,CASSTWGRGHEQYF
many,NA,TRBV7-3,TRBJ2-1,TGTGCCAGCAGCTTAGGAGGGTGGGGAAATGAGCAGTTCTTC,CASSLGGWGNEQFF
NA,TRBD1,TRBV18,TRBJ1-4,TGTGCCAGCTCACCGAAGCCCGGGACAGGGGATGAAAAACTGTTTTTT,CASSPKPGTGDEKLFF
many,NA,TRBV7-2,TRBJ1-1,TGTGCCAGCAGCTTAGAAAGGACGGGAACCATGAACACTGAAGCTTTCTTT,CASSLERTGTMNTEAFF
few,NA,TRBV13,TRBJ2-7,TGTGCCAGCAGCTTAGTTCGCGATACGGAGCAGTACTTC,CASSLVRDTEQYF
NA,NA,TRBV14,TRBJ1-6,TGTGCCAGCAGCCAAGATATGTCCCCTAGCCTCCACTTT,CASSQDMSPSLHF
many,TRBD1,TRBV27,TRBJ2-7,TGTGCCAGCAGTTTTGGGACAGGGGCCGAGCAGTACTTC,CASSFGTGAEQYF
NA,NA,TRBV30,TRBJ1-5,TGTGCCTGGAGTTCGGAGTATAGCAATCAGCCCCAGCATTTT,CAWSSEYSNQPQHF
few,TRBD2,TRBV7-9,TRBJ2-7,TGTGCCAGCAGCTCCGGGACTAGCGGGGGCTACGAGCAGTACTTC,CASSSGTSGGYEQYF
few,NA,TRBV3-1,TRBJ2-5,TGTGCCAGCAGCCGCTCAGAGTCCCAGTACTTC,CASSRSESQYF
NA,NA,TRBV5-1,TRBJ1-5,TGCGCCAGCAGCTTGCAGCCGGAGGAGAAGCCCCAGCATTTT,CASSLQPEEKPQHF
few,TRBD2,TRBV18,TRBJ2-3,TGTGCCAGCTCACAGCTTCGAGCGGGAGGGACAGATACGCAGTATTTT,CASSQLRAGGTDTQYF
many,NA,TRBV2,TRBJ1-1,TGTGCCAGCAGTGCCAACAGGGTGAACACTGAAGCTTTCTTT,CASSANRVNTEAFF
few,TRBD2,TRBV7-7,TRBJ2-2,TGTGCCAGCAGCAGAGCGGGAGGGCCTATCGGGGAGCTGTTTTTT,CASSRAGGPIGELFF
many,NA,TRBV7-9,TRBJ2-5,TGTGCCAGCAGCTGGGAGGGGGGAGAGACCCAGTACTTC,CASSWEGGETQYF